A selection of T cell receptor beta chains follows, all from one sample in a study of CD8 T cells in Susac syndrome. One entry per CDR3 protein, called by TCRdb with MiXCR from the immunoSEQ multiplex PCR reads. The sample carries around 80,000 distinct CDR3 sequences, roughly nine tenths recorded once. The material sequenced was CD8+ T cells from PBMCs. The source is a human donor with multiple sclerosis. CDR3s include the opening cysteine and the closing phenylalanine or tryptophan. The D gene is left open where the match is weak. A row's size may be missing; if present it is once, few, many or a size class.

d_call j_call clone_size v_call cdr3_nt cdr3_aa
. TRBJ1-2 . TRBV19 TGTGCCAGTAGTCCCGACGCGAGACAGTCATATGGCTACACCTTC CASSPDARQSYGYTF
. TRBJ2-7 . TRBV28 TGTGCCAGCAGTTTCTCTGGGGGCGGGTCCTACGAGCAGTACTTC CASSFSGGGSYEQYF
. TRBJ2-1 . TRBV27 TGTGCCACCAGGGGGACTTCTAATGAGCAGTTCTTC CATRGTSNEQFF
TRBD1 TRBJ1-1 once TRBV4-1 TGCGCCAGCAGCCAACAGGACAGGGCCAAAGCTTTCTTT CASSQQDRAKAFF
. TRBJ2-5 . TRBV27 TGTGCCAGCAGTTTATCGGGCCAGAGGGAGACCCAGTACTTC CASSLSGQRETQYF
. TRBJ2-1 . TRBV24-1 TGTGCCACCGCTACCTCCAATGAGCAGTTCTTC CATATSNEQFF
TRBD1 TRBJ2-7 . TRBV18 TGTGCCAGCTCACCGGGACAGGGGGTTTTCTCCTACGAGCAGTACTTC CASSPGQGVFSYEQYF
. TRBJ1-2 . TRBV2 TGTGCCAGCAGTGATTCGAAGGCAGTTCTAACTAAAGGCTACACCTTC CASSDSKAVLTKGYTF
. TRBJ1-2 . TRBV6-5 TGTGCCAGCAGTTACACCCGACAGGACCCCTATGGCTACACCTTC CASSYTRQDPYGYTF
. TRBJ2-1 . TRBV28 TGTGCCAGCAGCTTGACTAGCAATGAGCAGTTCTTC CASSLTSNEQFF
. TRBJ2-1 . TRBV7-3 TGTGCCAGCATCTTAAACGGTGAGCAGTTCTTC CASILNGEQFF
TRBD2 TRBJ2-4 . TRBV5-6 TGTGCCAGCAGCCTAACTAGCGGGAGGGCGAACATTCAGTACTTC CASSLTSGRANIQYF
. TRBJ2-5 . TRBV12-3/TRBV12-4 TGTGCCAGCAATCGGGAGTACCAAGAGACCCAGTACTTC CASNREYQETQYF
TRBD2 TRBJ2-3 . TRBV7-9 TGTGCCAGCAGCCGACTAGCGGGAGGGGCAGATACGCAGTATTTT CASSRLAGGADTQYF
. TRBJ2-2 . TRBV12-3/TRBV12-4 TGTGCCAGCAGAACAGGGTACACCGGGGAGCTGTTTTTT CASRTGYTGELFF
TRBD2 TRBJ2-2 . TRBV9 TGTGCCAGCAGCGTAGGGGGGGGTACGAACACCGGGGAGCTGTTTTTT CASSVGGGTNTGELFF
TRBD2 TRBJ2-1 . TRBV3-1 TGTGCCAGCAGCCACAAGCGGGGGGGCCAAAATGAGCAGTTCTTC CASSHKRGGQNEQFF
. TRBJ1-1 . TRBV7-3 TGTGCCAGCAGCTTACTGCGCACTGAAGCTTTCTTT CASSLLRTEAFF
. TRBJ2-1 . TRBV27 TGTGCCAGCAGTTTCTCCGTTGGGGGTAATGAGCAGTTCTTC CASSFSVGGNEQFF
. TRBJ2-2 . TRBV6-2/TRBV6-3 TGTGCCAGCAGGGGCGGGGAGCTGTTTTTT CASRGGELFF
. TRBJ2-2 . TRBV11-2 TGTGCCAGCAGCTTAGAGGTTTGGAACACCGGGGAGCTGTTTTTT CASSLEVWNTGELFF
. TRBJ2-2 . TRBV9 TGTGCCAGCAGCGTAGTTTCCGGGGAGCTGTTTTTT CASSVVSGELFF
TRBD2 TRBJ2-2 . TRBV11-2 TGTGCCAGCAGCGGAATAGCGGGGGTGAACACCGGGGAGCTGTTTTTT CASSGIAGVNTGELFF
TRBD2 TRBJ2-7 . TRBV27 TGTGCCAGCAGTTTGAACCCAGCGGGGGAGCAGTACTTC CASSLNPAGEQYF
. TRBJ2-7 . TRBV12-3/TRBV12-4 TGTGCCAGCAGTTTAAAGGGTCCCGAGCAGTACTTC CASSLKGPEQYF
. TRBJ1-1 . TRBV7-8 TGTGCCAGCAGCTTCGGCACAGAAGCTTTCTTT CASSFGTEAFF
TRBD2 TRBJ2-7 . TRBV7-3 TGTGCCAGCAGCCACACTAGCGGGAGCCGGGAGCAGTACTTC CASSHTSGSREQYF
TRBD1 TRBJ2-1 . TRBV11-2 TGTGCCAGCAGCTTGTACGGGACAGGGGTGAAGTATGAGCAGTTCTTC CASSLYGTGVKYEQFF
TRBD2 TRBJ2-1 once TRBV6-5 TGTGCCAGCAGTTACTGGGCGGGGGGTATCTCAGACAATGAGCAGTTCTTC CASSYWAGGISDNEQFF
. TRBJ2-2 . TRBV30 TGTGCCTGGAGTGAGAGGACAGACGGCGCCGGGGAGCTGTTTTTT CAWSERTDGAGELFF
. TRBJ1-3 . TRBV6-6 TGTGCCAGCAGTTATTCGTGGGGGCACTCTGGAAACACCATATATTTT CASSYSWGHSGNTIYF
. TRBJ1-4 . TRBV27 TGTGCCAGCAGTTTTTACGGGAACACTAATGAAAAACTGTTTTTT CASSFYGNTNEKLFF
TRBD1 TRBJ2-3 . TRBV20-1 TGCAGTGCTGGACAGGGGGCATTTAGCACAGATACGCAGTATTTT CSAGQGAFSTDTQYF
TRBD1 TRBJ2-1 . TRBV5-1 TGCGCCAGCAGCTTTAGCCAGGGGGCCTACAATGAGCAGTTCTTC CASSFSQGAYNEQFF
. TRBJ2-5 . TRBV2 TGTGCCAGCAGGGGTGGGGCCCAAGAGACCCAGTACTTC CASRGGAQETQYF
TRBD1 TRBJ1-2 . TRBV2 TGTGCCAGCAGGCCGGGACAGAATAGTTATGGCTACACCTTC CASRPGQNSYGYTF
. TRBJ2-7 . TRBV9 TGTGCCAGCAGCGTAGGAGAGGCCCCCCTGGAGGAGCAGTACTTC CASSVGEAPLEEQYF
. TRBJ2-1 . TRBV27 TGTGCCAGCAGTTGGGCCCTAGGAAATGAGCAGTTCTTC CASSWALGNEQFF
. TRBJ2-7 . TRBV5-6 TGTGCCAGCAGCTTCGGCCTTGGGGAGATCTACGAGCAGTACTTC CASSFGLGEIYEQYF
TRBD1 TRBJ2-3 . TRBV12-3/TRBV12-4 TGTGCCAGCAGTTTATTACAGGGGGCACCAGATACGCAGTATTTT CASSLLQGAPDTQYF
. TRBJ1-5 . TRBV2 TGTGCCAGCAGTGACTTTGGGACTCCAGGACAACAGCCCCAGCATTTT CASSDFGTPGQQPQHF
TRBD2 TRBJ2-1 . TRBV12-3/TRBV12-4 TGTGCCAGCAGCTCCCTAGCGGGAGTGTACAATGAGCAGTTCTTC CASSSLAGVYNEQFF
TRBD1 TRBJ1-1 . TRBV7-9 TGTGCCAGCAGCTCCGGGACAGGGATGAACACTGAAGCTTTCTTT CASSSGTGMNTEAFF
. TRBJ1-1 . TRBV29-1 TGCAGCGTTGAAAGGTTGGAGGGGGAAGCTTTCTTT CSVERLEGEAFF
. TRBJ1-1 . TRBV28 TGTGCCAGCAGACAGGTTTTGAACACTGAAGCTTTCTTT CASRQVLNTEAFF